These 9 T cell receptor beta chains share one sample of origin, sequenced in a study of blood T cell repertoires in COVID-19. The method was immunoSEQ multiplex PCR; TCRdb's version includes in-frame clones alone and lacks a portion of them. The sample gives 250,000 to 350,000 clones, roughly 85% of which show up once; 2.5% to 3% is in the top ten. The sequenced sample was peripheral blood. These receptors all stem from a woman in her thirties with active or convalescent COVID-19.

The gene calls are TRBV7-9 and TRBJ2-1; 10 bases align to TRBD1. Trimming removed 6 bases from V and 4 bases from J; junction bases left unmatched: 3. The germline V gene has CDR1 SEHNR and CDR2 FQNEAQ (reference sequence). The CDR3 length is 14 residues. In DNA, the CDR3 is TGTGCCAGCAGGGGACAGGGGAATTACAATGAGCAGTTCTTC. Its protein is CASRGQGNYNEQFF.

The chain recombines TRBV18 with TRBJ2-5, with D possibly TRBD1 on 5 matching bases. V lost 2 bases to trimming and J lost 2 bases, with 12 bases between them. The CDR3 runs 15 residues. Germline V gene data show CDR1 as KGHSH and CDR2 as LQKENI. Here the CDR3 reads CASSPGRTLQETQYF. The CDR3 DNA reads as TGTGCCAGCTCACCAGGCAGGACACTACAAGAGACCCAGTACTTC.

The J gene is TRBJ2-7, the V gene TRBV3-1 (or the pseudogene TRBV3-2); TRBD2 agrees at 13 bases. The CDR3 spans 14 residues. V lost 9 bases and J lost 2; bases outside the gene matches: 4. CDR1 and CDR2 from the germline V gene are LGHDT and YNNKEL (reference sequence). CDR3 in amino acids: CASGLAGVPYEQYF. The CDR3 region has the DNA TGTGCCAGTGGACTAGCGGGGGTTCCCTACGAGCAGTACTTC.

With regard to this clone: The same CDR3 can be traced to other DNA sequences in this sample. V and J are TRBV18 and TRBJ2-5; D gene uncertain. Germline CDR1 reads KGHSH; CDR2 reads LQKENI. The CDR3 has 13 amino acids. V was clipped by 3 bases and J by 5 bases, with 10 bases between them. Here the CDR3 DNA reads TGTGCCAGCTCACCCCCGTCGAGTGAGACCCAGTACTTC. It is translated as CASSPPSSETQYF.

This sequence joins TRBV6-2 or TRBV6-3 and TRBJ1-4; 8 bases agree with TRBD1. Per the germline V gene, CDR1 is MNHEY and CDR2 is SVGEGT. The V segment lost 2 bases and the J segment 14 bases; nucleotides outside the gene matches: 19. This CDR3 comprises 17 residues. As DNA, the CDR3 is TGTGCCAGCAGTTACCAGATGACCGGACAGGGTTCGCAGAATCTGTTTTTT. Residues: CASSYQMTGQGSQNLFF.

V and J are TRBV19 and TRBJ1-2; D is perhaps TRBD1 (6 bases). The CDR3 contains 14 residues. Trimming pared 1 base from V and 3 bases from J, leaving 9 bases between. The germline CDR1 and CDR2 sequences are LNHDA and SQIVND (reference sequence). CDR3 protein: CASSIGRQDYGYTF. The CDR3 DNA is TGTGCCAGTAGTATAGGGAGACAGGACTATGGCTACACCTTC.

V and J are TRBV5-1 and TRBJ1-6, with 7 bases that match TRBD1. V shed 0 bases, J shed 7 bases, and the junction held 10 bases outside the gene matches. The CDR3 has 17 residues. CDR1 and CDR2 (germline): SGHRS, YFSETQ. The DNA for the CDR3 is TGCGCCAGCAGCTTGGAGGTTGGCAGGGGGACCAATTCACCCCTCCACTTT. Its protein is CASSLEVGRGTNSPLHF.

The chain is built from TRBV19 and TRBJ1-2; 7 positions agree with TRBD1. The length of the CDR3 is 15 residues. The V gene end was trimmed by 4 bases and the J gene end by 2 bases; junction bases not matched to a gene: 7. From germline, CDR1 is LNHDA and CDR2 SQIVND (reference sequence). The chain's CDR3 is CASSSPQGPNYGYTF. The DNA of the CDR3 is TGTGCCAGTAGTAGCCCACAGGGGCCGAACTATGGCTACACCTTC.

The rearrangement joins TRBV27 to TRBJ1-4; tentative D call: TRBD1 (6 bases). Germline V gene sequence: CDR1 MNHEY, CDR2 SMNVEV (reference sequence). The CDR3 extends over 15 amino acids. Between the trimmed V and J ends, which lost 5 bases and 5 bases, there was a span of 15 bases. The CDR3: CASSPLQGRNEKLFF. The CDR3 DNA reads TGTGCCAGCAGTCCATTACAGGGTAGGAATGAAAAACTGTTTTTT.